The 23 T cell receptor beta chains given below trace back to one sample, sequenced in a study of identical twins. TCRdb called the 5' RACE reads again in MiXCR, with one record for every CDR3 protein. Counted here are under 500,000 distinct CDR3 sequences, approximately 15% occurring once; the ten biggest clones make up approximately 0.98%. These records were also assigned to another study, of yellow fever vaccine responses in identical twins.

Sequenced material: CD4+ T cells sorted from blood. These receptors all stem from a woman younger than 35 in good health.

The genes are TRBV14 and TRBJ2-3, with 15 bases lining up with TRBD2. The ends lost 2 bases at V and 3 bases at J; junction bases unmatched: 6. Germline-derived CDR1 and CDR2 are SGHDN and FVKESK. The length of the CDR3 is 18 residues. The CDR3 spells CASSQRTSGRAATDTQYF. CDR3 nucleotides: TGTGCCAGCAGCCAACGGACTAGCGGGAGGGCCGCTACAGATACGCAGTATTTT.

The gene calls are TRBV29-1 and TRBJ2-1; the D is unclear. V was pared by 1 base and J by 3 bases, with 10 bases between. This CDR3 comprises 14 residues. The V gene's germline CDR1 is SQVTM and CDR2 ANQGSEA. In nucleotides, the CDR3 is TGCAGCGTTGAAGTGGCGGTAGTCTACAATGAGCAGTTCTTC. It specifies CSVEVAVVYNEQFF.

The chain uses TRBV7-2 and TRBJ2-7, with 9 positions matching TRBD1. Germline V gene sequence: CDR1 SGHTA, CDR2 FQGNSA. This CDR3 has 16 residues. The V and J ends lost 1 base and 4 bases, in that order; junction bases with no gene match: 8. The DNA of the CDR3 is TGTGCCAGCAGCTTAGGGGGACAGGGTGTGAGGTACGAGCAGTACTTC. Protein sequence: CASSLGGQGVRYEQYF.

This chain joins TRBV12-3 or TRBV12-4 and TRBJ2-2; either TRBD1 or TRBD2 may fit D (5 bases each). This CDR3 is 14 amino acids long. Trimming removed 6 bases from V and 3 bases from J, with 11 bases in between. The CDR3 DNA sequence: TGTGCCAGCAGGGGGACCGCGGACACCGGGGAGCTGTTTTTT. This gives the protein CASRGTADTGELFF.

This clonotype was counted at least ten times. The chain is built from TRBV12-3 or TRBV12-4 and TRBJ2-3, with 9 bases aligning to TRBD2. The trim removed 8 bases at V and 5 bases at J, leaving 8 bases unmatched. The CDR3 is made up of 14 amino acids. The CDR3 loop is CASDGGGAVDTQYF. In DNA, the CDR3 is TGTGCCAGCGATGGCGGGGGGGCGGTAGATACGCAGTATTTT.

This clonotype has a count of ten or more. The chain employs TRBV7-3 and TRBJ1-1; D gene uncertain. The germline V gene has CDR1 SGHTA and CDR2 FQGTGA. V lost 0 bases to trimming and J lost 0 bases, with 11 bases between them. This CDR3 comprises 16 residues. The chain's CDR3 is CASSLTSDRLNTEAFF. CDR3 in DNA: TGTGCCAGCAGCTTAACGTCAGATAGGCTGAACACTGAAGCTTTCTTT.

This clonotype came up a few times. CDR3 residues: CAIQESPVIGANVLTF. Written as DNA, the CDR3 is TGTGCCATCCAAGAGAGCCCGGTTATTGGGGCCAACGTCCTGACTTTC. The V and J genes are TRBV10-3 and TRBJ2-6; D is unclear. The germline V gene has CDR1 ENHRY and CDR2 SYGVKD. V was pared by 8 bases and J by 3 bases, with 17 bases between. The CDR3 totals 16 residues.

The chain has TRBV5-4 and TRBJ1-2, with 7 bases identical to TRBD1. Germline values: CDR1 SGHNT, CDR2 YYREEE (reference sequence). There are 15 residues in the CDR3. V gave up 4 bases and J gave up 8 bases; unmatched junction bases: 14. Written as DNA, the CDR3 is TGTGCCAGCAGCCCTGGACAGGTTACATGGGGAGGCTACACCTTC. This translates into CASSPGQVTWGGYTF.

The chain has TRBV20-1 and TRBJ1-1; D is unclear. Germline lookup yields CDR1 DFQATT and CDR2 SNEGSKA (reference sequence). Trimming removed 3 bases at V and 6 bases at J, with 11 bases between. The CDR3 consists of 12 residues. The CDR3 is CSARGGLAEAFF. DNA of the CDR3: TGCAGTGCTAGGGGAGGGTTAGCTGAAGCTTTCTTT.

The table lists this clonotype with a few counts. The chain is built from TRBV3-1 and TRBJ2-2, with TRBD2 identical over 9 bases. Germline V CDR1 and CDR2: LGHDT, YNNKEL (reference sequence). CDR3 length: 16 amino acids. With V trimmed by 4 bases and J by 7 bases, 10 bases remained unmatched. The CDR3 loop is CASSPGGGGAFGELFF. CDR3 in DNA: TGTGCCAGCAGCCCCGGTGGCGGGGGGGCCTTCGGGGAGCTGTTTTTT.

The chain has TRBV5-5 and TRBJ2-1; 9 bases line up with TRBD2. The CDR3 consists of 15 residues. V shed 4 bases, J shed 8 bases, and the junction held 10 bases outside the gene matches. The germline V gene encodes CDR1 SGHKS and CDR2 YYEKEE (reference sequence). The CDR3 spells CASSLVREGRDEQFF. DNA of the CDR3: TGTGCCAGCAGCCTCGTGCGGGAGGGCCGGGATGAGCAGTTCTTC.

This clonotype has a handful of counts. In nucleotides, the CDR3 is TGTGCCAGCAGCCCGACTAGCGGGACCTCCTACGAGCAGTACTTC. Translating it yields CASSPTSGTSYEQYF. The V gene is TRBV5-4, the J gene TRBJ2-7, with 11 bases that match TRBD2. The CDR3 covers 15 residues. Germline V lookup: CDR1 SGHNT, CDR2 YYREEE (reference sequence). Trimming cost V 4 bases and J 0 bases; bases outside gene matches: 3.

V gene TRBV19 combines with J gene TRBJ1-1, with 7 bases that match TRBD1. The CDR3 consists of 13 residues. Germline V lookup: CDR1 LNHDA, CDR2 SQIVND (reference sequence). V lost 8 bases to trimming and J lost 4 bases; unmatched junction nucleotides: 7. The CDR3 reads CASVTGVSTEAFF. DNA for the CDR3: TGTGCCAGTGTTACAGGGGTGAGCACTGAAGCTTTCTTT.

This clonotype was counted at least ten times. The CDR3: CASSPRGNTGELFF. CDR3 DNA: TGTGCCAGCAGCCCTAGAGGGAACACCGGGGAGCTGTTTTTT. This rearrangement joins TRBV9 to TRBJ2-2; D is uncertain. The V gene's germline CDR1 is SGDLS and CDR2 YYNGEE. With 4 bases removed from V and 1 base from J, the gap between germline ends came to 8 bases. The CDR3 spans 14 residues.

The rearrangement uses TRBV7-3 and TRBJ2-2, with 10 positions matching TRBD2. With V trimmed by 0 bases and J by 7 bases, 2 bases remained unmatched. Germline CDR1 SGHTA, CDR2 FQGTGA. The CDR3 is 15 amino acids. The CDR3 DNA reads as TGTGCCAGCAGCTTAACGGGACTAGCGCGCGGGGAGCTGTTTTTT. Its translation: CASSLTGLARGELFF. The whole variable domain, filled in from reference TRBV7-3 and TRBJ2-2, reads GAGVSQTPSNKVTEKGKYVELRCDPISGHTALYWYRQSLGQGPEFLIYFQGTGAADDSGLPNDRFFAVRPEGSVSTLKIQRTERGDSAVYLCASSLTGLARGELFFGEGSRLTVL.

CDR3: CASSPRGPPYEQYF. In nucleotides, the CDR3 is TGTGCCAGCAGTCCCCGGGGCCCCCCCTACGAGCAGTACTTC. The rearrangement uses TRBV6-1 and TRBJ2-7, with D perhaps TRBD1 or TRBD2 (5 bases each). The CDR3 runs to 14 residues. Germline lookup yields CDR1 MNHNS and CDR2 SASEGT. The V gene lost 5 bases and the J gene lost 2 bases, with 13 bases spanning the gap.

The DNA of the CDR3 is TGCAGTGCTAGAGATGATCAGGCGGGATGGAACATTCAGTACTTC. It specifies CSARDDQAGWNIQYF. The chain has TRBV20-1 and TRBJ2-4; maybe TRBD2 (6 bases). CDR1 is DFQATT, CDR2 SNEGSKA, per germline (reference sequence). The CDR3 contains 15 residues. Deletions cut 0 bases from V and 7 bases from J, with 16 bases between.

This clonotype has only a few counts. V and J are TRBV5-1 and TRBJ1-1, with TRBD1 as a possible D gene (6 bases). Per the germline V gene, CDR1 is SGHRS and CDR2 is YFSETQ. The CDR3 sequence is 13 residues long. V lost 4 bases and J 10 bases, leaving 17 bases between the germline ends. The CDR3 protein is CASSHQGSMGAFF. The CDR3 bases are TGCGCCAGCAGCCATCAGGGGAGCATGGGAGCTTTCTTT.

This clonotype was seen a few times. The V gene is TRBV27, the J gene TRBJ2-1; 14 bases agree with TRBD2. The CDR3 has 14 amino acids. J gave up 9 bases and V 6 bases, and 4 bases lay outside the gene matches. CDR1 is MNHEY and CDR2 is SMNVEV in the germline V gene (reference sequence). The CDR3 protein is CASRSGLAGVEQFF. The CDR3 region has the DNA TGTGCCAGCAGATCGGGACTAGCGGGGGTTGAGCAGTTCTTC.

This clonotype was counted a few times. The V gene is TRBV20-1, the J gene TRBJ2-7; D might be TRBD1 (5 bases). The CDR3 extends over 15 amino acids. Germline CDR1 DFQATT, CDR2 SNEGSKA (reference sequence). The V and J ends lost 3 bases and 3 bases respectively, with 18 bases between them. The CDR3 nucleotides read TGCAGTGCTAGTGTCCTCAGGGAAAAGGGCTACGAGCAGTACTTC. It translates to CSASVLREKGYEQYF.

This clonotype turned up a few times. V and J are TRBV7-9 and TRBJ2-3; D could derive from TRBD1 or TRBD2 (6 bases each). V was shortened by 3 bases and J by 4 bases, with 14 bases between the two germline ends. The CDR3 extends over 15 amino acids. Germline-derived CDR1 and CDR2 are SEHNR and FQNEAQ (reference sequence). CDR3 sequence: CASSFDGGWADTQYF. CDR3 bases: TGTGCCAGCAGCTTTGACGGGGGCTGGGCAGATACGCAGTATTTT.

This clonotype occurred a few times. The V call is TRBV6-2 or TRBV6-3, the J call TRBJ2-1; TRBD1 matches 10 bases. The CDR3 extends over 14 amino acids. With V trimmed by 7 bases and J by 3 bases, 3 bases remained unmatched. Germline CDR1 and CDR2: MNHEY and SVGEGT. This CDR3 reads CASTGTGVYNEQFF. CDR3 DNA sequence: TGTGCCAGCACTGGGACAGGGGTCTACAATGAGCAGTTCTTC.

This clonotype has more than one count but fewer than ten. The chain joins TRBV2 to TRBJ1-5, with 7 bases matching TRBD1. Germline trimming cut 6 bases from V and 7 bases from J; bases unmatched to any gene: 3. The CDR3 extends over 12 amino acids. From germline, CDR1 is SNHLY and CDR2 FYNNEI. CDR3 in DNA: TGTGCCAGCAGAGGGACAGTGCAGCCCCAGCATTTT. Translation: CASRGTVQPQHF.